This T cell receptor (beta chain) was sequenced in a study of blood T cell repertoires in COVID-19. V was trimmed by 5 bases and J by 6 bases, leaving 13 bases between them. There are 13 residues in the CDR3. The germline CDR1 and CDR2 sequences are SGDLS and YYNGEE. Sequenced by immunoSEQ multiplex PCR; TCRdb stores in-frame clones only, minus some. The repertoire holds about 150,000 clones, roughly three quarters seen once, with about 4% in the top ten. The sequence was obtained from a man aged 60 to 69 with acute or convalescent COVID-19. Material: peripheral blood. The rearrangement links TRBV9 to TRBJ2-3; a possible D gene is TRBD2 (7 bases). CDR3 DNA sequence: TGTGCCAGCAGGGGGGCGGGAGCGGATACGCAGTATTTT. Residues: CASRGAGADTQYF.